The clone carrying this T cell receptor (beta chain) was counted a few times. Antigen unknown. Amplified TCR beta CDR3 regions came from RNA transcripts. During a first-round RT-PCR of the TCR CDR3, the HTBI primer set was used. Via MiXCR, TCRdb re-called the multiplex PCR reads, giving one row per CDR3 protein. The sample holds around 390,000 distinct CDR3 sequences, 13% to 15% seen once. These data originate in a study of T cells in Graves' hyperthyroidism and ophthalmopathy. Study-wide results and limits: Appearing also in blood were most of the thyroid clonotypes expanded above 0.001. Progression to ophthalmopathy was predicted a median of 6.5 months early.

The study left out patients who had uncontrolled infection, other autoimmune disease, pregnancy or lactation. The PBMCs had their origin in 10 ml of fresh peripheral blood. The CDR3 has 13 residues. Germline V gives CDR1 GTSNPN, CDR2 SVGIG (reference sequence). Trimming removed 1 base from V and 10 bases from J, with 11 bases in between. The sample consisted of blood. This chain links TRBV30 with TRBJ1-6, with a tentative D call TRBD1 (6 bases). The sequence derives from a woman aged 30 to 39 with Graves' ophthalmopathy. This CDR3 reads CAWSEGVQSPLHF. Written as DNA, the CDR3 is TGTGCCTGGAGTGAGGGGGTCCAGTCACCCCTCCACTTT.